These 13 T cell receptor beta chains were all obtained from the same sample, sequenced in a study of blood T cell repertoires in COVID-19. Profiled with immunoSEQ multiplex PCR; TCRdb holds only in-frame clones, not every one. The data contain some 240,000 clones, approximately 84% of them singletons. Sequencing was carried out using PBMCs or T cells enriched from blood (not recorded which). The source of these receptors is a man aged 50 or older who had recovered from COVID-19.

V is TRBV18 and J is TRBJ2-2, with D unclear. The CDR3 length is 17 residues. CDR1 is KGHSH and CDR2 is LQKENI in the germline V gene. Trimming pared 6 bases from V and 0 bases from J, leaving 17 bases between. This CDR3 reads CASSNLPTGPNTGELFF. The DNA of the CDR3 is TGTGCCAGCTCGAATCTTCCGACGGGTCCGAACACCGGGGAGCTGTTTTTT.

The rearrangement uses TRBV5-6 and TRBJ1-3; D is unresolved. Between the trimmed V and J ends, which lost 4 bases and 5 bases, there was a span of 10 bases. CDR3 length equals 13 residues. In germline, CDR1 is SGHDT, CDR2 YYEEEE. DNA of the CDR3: TGTGCCAGCAGCCCGAGCCATAGAAACACCATATATTTT. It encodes CASSPSHRNTIYF.

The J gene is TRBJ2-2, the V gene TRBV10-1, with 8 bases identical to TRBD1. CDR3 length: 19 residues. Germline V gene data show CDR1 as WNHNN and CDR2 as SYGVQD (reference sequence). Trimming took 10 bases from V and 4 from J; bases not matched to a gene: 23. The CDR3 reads CAIRKDRQGTPRGTGELFF. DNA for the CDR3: TGCGCCATCCGCAAAGATCGACAGGGGACACCGCGGGGCACCGGGGAGCTGTTTTTT.

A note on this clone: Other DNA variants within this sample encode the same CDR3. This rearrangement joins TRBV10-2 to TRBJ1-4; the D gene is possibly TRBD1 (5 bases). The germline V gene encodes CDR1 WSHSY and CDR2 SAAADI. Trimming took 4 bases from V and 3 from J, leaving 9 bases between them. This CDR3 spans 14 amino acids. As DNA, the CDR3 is TGCGCCAGCAGTGTTGGGGACTCTAATGAAAAACTGTTTTTT. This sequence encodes CASSVGDSNEKLFF.

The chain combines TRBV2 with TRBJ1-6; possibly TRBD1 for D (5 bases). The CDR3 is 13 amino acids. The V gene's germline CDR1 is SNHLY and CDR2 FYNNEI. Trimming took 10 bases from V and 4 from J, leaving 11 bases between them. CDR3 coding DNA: TGTGCCACTCGGTCAGGGTATAATTCACCCCTCCACTTT. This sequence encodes CATRSGYNSPLHF.

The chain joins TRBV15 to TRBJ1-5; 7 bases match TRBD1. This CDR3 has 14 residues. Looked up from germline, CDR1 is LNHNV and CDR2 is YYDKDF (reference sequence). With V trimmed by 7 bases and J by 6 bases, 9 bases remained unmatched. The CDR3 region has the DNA TGTGCCACCATGACAGGGTCCTCCGGTCAGCCCCAGCATTTT. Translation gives CATMTGSSGQPQHF.

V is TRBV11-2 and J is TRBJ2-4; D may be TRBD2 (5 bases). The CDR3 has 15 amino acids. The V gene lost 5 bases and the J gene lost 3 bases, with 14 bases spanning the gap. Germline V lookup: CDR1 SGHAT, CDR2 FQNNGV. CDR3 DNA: TGTGCCAGCAGCGGTCTAACGGGGAACAAAAACATTCAGTACTTC. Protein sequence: CASSGLTGNKNIQYF. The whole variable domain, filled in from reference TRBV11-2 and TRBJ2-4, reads EAGVAQSPRYKIIEKRQSVAFWCNPISGHATLYWYQQILGQGPKLLIQFQNNGVVDDSQLPKDRFSAERLKGVDSTLKIQPAKLEDSAVYLCASSGLTGNKNIQYFGAGTRLSVL.

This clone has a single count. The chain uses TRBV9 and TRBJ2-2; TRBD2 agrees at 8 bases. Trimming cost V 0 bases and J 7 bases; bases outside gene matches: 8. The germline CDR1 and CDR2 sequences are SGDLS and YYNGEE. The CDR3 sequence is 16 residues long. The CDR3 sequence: CASSVGVGGAYGELFF. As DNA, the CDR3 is TGTGCCAGCAGCGTAGGAGTCGGGGGGGCCTACGGGGAGCTGTTTTTT.

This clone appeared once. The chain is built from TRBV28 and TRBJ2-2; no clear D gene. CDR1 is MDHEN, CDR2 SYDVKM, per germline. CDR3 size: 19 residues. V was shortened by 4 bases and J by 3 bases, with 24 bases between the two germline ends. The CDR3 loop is CASSSSWAGSWVDTGELFF. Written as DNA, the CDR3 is TGTGCCAGCAGTTCGTCCTGGGCAGGATCCTGGGTGGACACCGGGGAGCTGTTTTTT.

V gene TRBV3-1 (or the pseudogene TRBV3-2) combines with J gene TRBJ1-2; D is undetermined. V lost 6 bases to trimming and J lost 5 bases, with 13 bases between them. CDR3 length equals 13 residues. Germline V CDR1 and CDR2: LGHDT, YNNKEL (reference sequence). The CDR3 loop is CASSPPLLYGYTF. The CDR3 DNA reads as TGTGCCAGCAGTCCCCCCCTCCTGTATGGCTACACCTTC.

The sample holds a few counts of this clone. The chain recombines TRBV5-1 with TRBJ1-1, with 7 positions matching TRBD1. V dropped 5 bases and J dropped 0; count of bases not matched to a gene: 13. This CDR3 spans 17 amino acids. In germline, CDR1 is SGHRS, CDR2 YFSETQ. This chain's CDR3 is CASRPTGIRIMNTEAFF. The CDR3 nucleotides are TGCGCCAGCAGACCGACAGGGATACGGATCATGAACACTGAAGCTTTCTTT. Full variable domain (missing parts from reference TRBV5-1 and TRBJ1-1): KAGVTQTPRYLIKTRGQQVTLSCSPISGHRSVSWYQQTPGQGLQFLFEYFSETQRNKGNFPGRFSGRQFSNSRSEMNVSTLELGDSALYLCASRPTGIRIMNTEAFFGQGTRLTVV.

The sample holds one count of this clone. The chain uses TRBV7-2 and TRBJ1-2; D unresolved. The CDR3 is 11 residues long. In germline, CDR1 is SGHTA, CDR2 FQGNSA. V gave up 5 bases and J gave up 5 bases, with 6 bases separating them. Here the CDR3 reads CASSLLYGYTF. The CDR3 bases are TGTGCCAGCAGCCTCCTATATGGCTACACCTTC.

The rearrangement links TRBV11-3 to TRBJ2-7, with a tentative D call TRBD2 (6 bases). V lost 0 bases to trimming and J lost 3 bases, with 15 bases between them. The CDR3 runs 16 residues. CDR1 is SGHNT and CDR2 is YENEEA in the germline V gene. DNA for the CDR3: TGTGCCAGCAGCTTAGAGACAGCTAGCGCCCGCTACGAGCAGTACTTC. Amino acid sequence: CASSLETASARYEQYF.